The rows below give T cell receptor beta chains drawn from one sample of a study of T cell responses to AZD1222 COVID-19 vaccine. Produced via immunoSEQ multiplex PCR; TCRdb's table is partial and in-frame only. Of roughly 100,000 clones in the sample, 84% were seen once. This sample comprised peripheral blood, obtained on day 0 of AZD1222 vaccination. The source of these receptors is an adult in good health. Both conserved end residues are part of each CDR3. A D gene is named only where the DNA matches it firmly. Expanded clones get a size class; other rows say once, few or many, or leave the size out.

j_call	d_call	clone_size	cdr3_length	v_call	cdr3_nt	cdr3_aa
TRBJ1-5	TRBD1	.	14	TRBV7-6	TGTGCCAGTTCCAGGGGGCAAGGCAATCAGCCCCAGCATTTT	CASSRGQGNQPQHF
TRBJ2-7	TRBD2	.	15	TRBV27	TGTGCCAGCAGCCTTTCGACTAGCGGGACCTACGAGCAGTACTTC	CASSLSTSGTYEQYF
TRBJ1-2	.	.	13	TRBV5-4	TGTGCCAGCAGCTTGGACAGGGAATATGGCTACACCTTC	CASSLDREYGYTF
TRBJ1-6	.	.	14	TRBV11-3	TGTGCCAGCAGCTTCCGAAACAGGGTTTCACCCCTCCACTTT	CASSFRNRVSPLHF
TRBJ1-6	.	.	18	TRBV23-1	TGCGCCAGCAGTCAAGAGCGCGAGGACACCCTCTATAATTCACCCCTCCACTTT	CASSQEREDTLYNSPLHF
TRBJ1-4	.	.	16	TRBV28	TGTGCCAGCAGTTTATACTGGCTCGGGGATAATGAAAAACTGTTTTTT	CASSLYWLGDNEKLFF
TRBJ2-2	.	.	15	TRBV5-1	TGCGCCAGCAGCTTGGAAGCTAGCGTCAACGGGGAGCTGTTTTTT	CASSLEASVNGELFF
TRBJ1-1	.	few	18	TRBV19	TGTGCCAGTACCGATGATCGGGGGTCGGTCAAACAGGACACTGAAGCTTTCTTT	CASTDDRGSVKQDTEAFF
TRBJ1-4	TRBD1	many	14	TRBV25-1	TGTGCCAGCAGTGATAGTGGAGGGGGCGGAAAACTGTTTTTT	CASSDSGGGGKLFF
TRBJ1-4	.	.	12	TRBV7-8	TGTGCCAGCAGCCTAAGAGAGGGGAGGCTGTTTTTT	CASSLREGRLFF
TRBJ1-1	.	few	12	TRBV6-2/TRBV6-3	TGTGCCAGCAGTTACCCGGCCACTGAAGCTTTCTTT	CASSYPATEAFF
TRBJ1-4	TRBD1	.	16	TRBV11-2	TGTGCCAGCAGCTCCCTGGGGGACAGGGATTCTGAAAAACTGTTTTTT	CASSSLGDRDSEKLFF
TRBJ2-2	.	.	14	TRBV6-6	TGTGCCAGCAGTCTGGACGGATACACCGGGGAGCTGTTTTTT	CASSLDGYTGELFF
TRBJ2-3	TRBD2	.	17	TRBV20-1	TGCAGTGCTAGTACACTAGCGGGAGGGCCAGGCACAGATACGCAGTATTTT	CSASTLAGGPGTDTQYF
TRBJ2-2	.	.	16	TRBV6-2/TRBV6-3	TGTGCCAGCAGCCCTCCAAGGGGAGTTGGTACCGGGGAGCTGTTTTTT	CASSPPRGVGTGELFF
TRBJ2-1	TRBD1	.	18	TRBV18	TGTGCCAGCTCACCACCTGCGACCGGGACAGGGGGATACAATGAGCAGTTCTTC	CASSPPATGTGGYNEQFF
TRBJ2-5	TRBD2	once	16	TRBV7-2	TGTGCCAGCAGCTCCCGACTAGCGGGAAGGCAAGAGACCCAGTACTTC	CASSSRLAGRQETQYF
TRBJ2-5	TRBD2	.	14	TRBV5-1	TGCGCCAGCAGCTCTGATCCGGGACTACCGACCCAGTACTTC	CASSSDPGLPTQYF
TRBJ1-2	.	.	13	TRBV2	TGTGCCAGCAGCGTCCGTAGTCCTTATGGCTACACCTTC	CASSVRSPYGYTF
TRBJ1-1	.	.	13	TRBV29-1	TGCTCCGGACAGTCTCAAATGAACACTGAAGCTTTCTTT	CSGQSQMNTEAFF
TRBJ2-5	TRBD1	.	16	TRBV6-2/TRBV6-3	TGTGCCAGCAGTTACGGGAGACAGGGGCACGCCGGGGCCCAGTACTTC	CASSYGRQGHAGAQYF
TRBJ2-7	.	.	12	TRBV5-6	TGTGCCAGCAGCGCGACTGTCGGAGGACAGTACTTC	CASSATVGGQYF
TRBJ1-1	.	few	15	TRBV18	TGTGCCAGCTCACCCGGGGCGGTGGAAGGACCCGGAGCTTTCTTT	CASSPGAVEGPGAFF
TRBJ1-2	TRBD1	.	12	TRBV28	TGTGCCAGCAGTTTCGGACAGGGTGGCTACACCTTC	CASSFGQGGYTF
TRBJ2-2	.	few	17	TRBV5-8	TGTGCCAGCAGCCCGGTTCTCAGCCGAGCGAACACCGGGGAGCTGTTTTTT	CASSPVLSRANTGELFF
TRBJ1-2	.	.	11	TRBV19	TGTGCCACGCGGGAGGGCTATGGCTACACCTTC	CATREGYGYTF